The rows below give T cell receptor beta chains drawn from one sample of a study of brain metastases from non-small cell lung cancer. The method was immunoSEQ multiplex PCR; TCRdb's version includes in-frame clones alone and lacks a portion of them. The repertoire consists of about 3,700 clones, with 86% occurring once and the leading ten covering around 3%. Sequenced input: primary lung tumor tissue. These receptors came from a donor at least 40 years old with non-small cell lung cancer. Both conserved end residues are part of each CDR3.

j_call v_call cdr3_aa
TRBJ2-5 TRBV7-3 CASSLVTGETQYF
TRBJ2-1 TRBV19 CASSETFGQAYNEQFF
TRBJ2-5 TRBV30 CAWSVQGVTQQTQYF
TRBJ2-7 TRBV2 CASNEGQGAHEQYF
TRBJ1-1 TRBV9 CASSVDWDSTSAFF
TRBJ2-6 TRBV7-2 CASSLRTSGANVLTF
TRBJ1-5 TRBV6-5 CASTSGGGLNQPQHF
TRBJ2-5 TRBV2 CASSDRVQSGETQYF
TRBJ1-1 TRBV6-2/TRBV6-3 CASSYLFGQRDTEAFF
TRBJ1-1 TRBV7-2 CASSLTGALNTEAFF
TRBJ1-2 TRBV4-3 CASSPEGGVSYTF
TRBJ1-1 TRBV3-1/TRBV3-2 CASSGRDTEVFF